This TCR beta chain was sequenced during a study of T-cell reconstitution after alpha-beta-depleted transplantation in children. The CDR3 is 14 residues long. CDR1 is DFQATT, CDR2 SNEGSKA, per germline (reference sequence). Trimming at V came to 8 bases and at J to 9 bases, leaving 16 bases not matched to a gene. This clonotype was found a few times. Unique molecular identifiers were used to barcode this TCRbeta library. TCRdb called the PCR reads again in MiXCR, with one record for every CDR3 protein. This sample has about 610,000 distinct CDR3 sequences, with approximately 10% found just once. This clonotype was obtained from a human donor who donated a stem cell graft to a child with acute myeloid leukemia. Sample: PBMCs from the stem cell graft donor, taken from the stem cell graft. This chain joins TRBV20-1 and TRBJ2-1; 7 bases agree with TRBD2. In nucleotides, the CDR3 is TGCAGTATCCCCCGTAGCGGGTATGTGGGTGAGCAGTTCTTC. This codes for CSIPRSGYVGEQFF.